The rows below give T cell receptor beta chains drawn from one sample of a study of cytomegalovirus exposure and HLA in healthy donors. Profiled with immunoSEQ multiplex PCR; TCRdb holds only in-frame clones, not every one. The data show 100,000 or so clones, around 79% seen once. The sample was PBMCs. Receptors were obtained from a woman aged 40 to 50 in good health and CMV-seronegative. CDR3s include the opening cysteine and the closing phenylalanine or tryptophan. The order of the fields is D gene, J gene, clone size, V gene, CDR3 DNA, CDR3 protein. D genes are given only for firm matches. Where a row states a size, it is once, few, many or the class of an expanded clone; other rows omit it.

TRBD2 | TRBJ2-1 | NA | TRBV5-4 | TGTGCCAGCAGCTTGTCCGTAGCGGGGGGTTCGAACAATGAGCAGTTCTTC | CASSLSVAGGSNNEQFF
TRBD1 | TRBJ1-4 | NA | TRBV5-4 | TGTGCCAGCAGCACCGGGACAGGGGGCGATGGAGGCAGAAGTGAAAAACTGTTTTTT | CASSTGTGGDGGRSEKLFF
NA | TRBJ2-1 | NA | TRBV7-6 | TGTGCCAGCAGCTCTCTCGAGGGCCCCGATAATGAGCAGTTCTTC | CASSSLEGPDNEQFF
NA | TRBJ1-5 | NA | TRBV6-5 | TGTGCCAGCAGTCTGGTAGGGAGCGCCCAGCCCCAGCATTTT | CASSLVGSAQPQHF
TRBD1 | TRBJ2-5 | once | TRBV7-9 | TGTGCCAGCTCCTTAGGGGACAGGGCGAGGGAGACCCAGTACTTC | CASSLGDRARETQYF
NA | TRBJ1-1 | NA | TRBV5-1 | TGCGCCAGCAGCCTCGAACCGGTAGCCTGGAACACTGAAGCTTTCTTT | CASSLEPVAWNTEAFF
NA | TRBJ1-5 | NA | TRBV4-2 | TGTGCCAGTGGGGACTCTGTAGCGGGGGGTAGCAATCAGCCCCAGCATTTT | CASGDSVAGGSNQPQHF
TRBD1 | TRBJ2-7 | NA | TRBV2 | TGTGCCAGCAGCGGGGCAGGGGGAGACGAGCAGTACTTC | CASSGAGGDEQYF
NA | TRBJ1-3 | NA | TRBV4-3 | TGCGCCAGCAGCCAAGCTTCGTTCTGGGAGGCCTCTGGAAACACCATATATTTT | CASSQASFWEASGNTIYF
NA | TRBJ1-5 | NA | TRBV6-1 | TGTGCCAGCAGTGAAGGCACCACAGGCTATCAGCCCCAGCATTTT | CASSEGTTGYQPQHF
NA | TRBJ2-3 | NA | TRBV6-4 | TGTGCCAGCAGTGAGGTTGGCGTGGGGGCAGGCACAGATACGCAGTATTTT | CASSEVGVGAGTDTQYF
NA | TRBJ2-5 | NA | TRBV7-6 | TGTGCCAGCAGCTTCAGAACAGAGACCCAGTACTTC | CASSFRTETQYF
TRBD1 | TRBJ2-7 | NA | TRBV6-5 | TGTGCCAGCAGCCCACCCGGACAGGGCCCCCACGAGCAGTACTTC | CASSPPGQGPHEQYF
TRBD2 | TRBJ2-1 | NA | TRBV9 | TGTGCCAGCAGCGTAGCACTAGCGGGGTTATACAATGAGCAGTTCTTC | CASSVALAGLYNEQFF
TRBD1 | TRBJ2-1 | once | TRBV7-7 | TGTGCTAGCAGCCTAGGGGGGACAGGCGCTGGCAATGAGCAGTTCTTC | CASSLGGTGAGNEQFF
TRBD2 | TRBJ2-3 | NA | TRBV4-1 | TGCGCCAGCAGCCCACGGCTAGCGGGAGCCCTAAGGATTGCTAGCACAGATACGCAGTATTTT | CASSPRLAGALRIASTDTQYF
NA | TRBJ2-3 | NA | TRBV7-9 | TGTGCCAGCAGCTGGGACACGTGGGCAGATACGCAGTATTTT | CASSWDTWADTQYF
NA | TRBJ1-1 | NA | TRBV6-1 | TGTGCCAGCAAACCCGGGGGACCGGACACTGAAGCTTTCTTT | CASKPGGPDTEAFF
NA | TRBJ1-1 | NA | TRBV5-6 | TGTGCCAGCAGCTGGGAGATGAACACTGAAGCTTTCTTT | CASSWEMNTEAFF
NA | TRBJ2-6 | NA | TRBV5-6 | TGTGCCAGCAGCTTACACAGGGAATCTGGGGCCAACGTCCTGACTTTC | CASSLHRESGANVLTF
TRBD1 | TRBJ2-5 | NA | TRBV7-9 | TGTGCCAGCAGCTTATGGGACAGGGGGGAAGAGACCCAGTACTTC | CASSLWDRGEETQYF
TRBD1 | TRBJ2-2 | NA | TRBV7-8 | TGTGCCAGCAGCTACGGGACAGTGAACACCGGGGAGCTGTTTTTT | CASSYGTVNTGELFF
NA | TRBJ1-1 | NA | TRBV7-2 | TGTGCCAGCAGCCTAGACAGGACTGAAGCTTTCTTT | CASSLDRTEAFF
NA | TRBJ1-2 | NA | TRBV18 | TGTGCCAGCTCGCAAACAGGGTCTAGTGGCTACACCTTC | CASSQTGSSGYTF
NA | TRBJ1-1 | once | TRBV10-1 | TGCGCCAGCAGTGGCAGGGCGGGAACTGAAGCTTTCTTT | CASSGRAGTEAFF
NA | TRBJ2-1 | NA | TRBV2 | TGTGCCAGCAGCCGCGCGTCCGGAGGCAATGAGCAGTTCTTC | CASSRASGGNEQFF
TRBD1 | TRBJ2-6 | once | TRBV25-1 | TGTGCCACCCTAGACAGGGCTTACTCTGGGGCCAACGTCCTGACTTTC | CATLDRAYSGANVLTF
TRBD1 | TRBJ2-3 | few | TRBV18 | TGTGCCAGCTCTCCCGGACAGGGGAGTCCAGATACGCAGTATTTT | CASSPGQGSPDTQYF
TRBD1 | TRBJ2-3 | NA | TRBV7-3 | TGTGCCAGCAGCCGGACAGGGGGCACAGATACGCAGTATTTT | CASSRTGGTDTQYF
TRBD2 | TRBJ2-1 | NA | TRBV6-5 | TGTGCCAGCAGTTTGGTAGCGGGGGAGAATGAGCAGTTCTTC | CASSLVAGENEQFF
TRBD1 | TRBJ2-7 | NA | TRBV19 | TGTGCCAGTAGTTCCCCCCGGGACAGTGCCTACGAGCAGTACTTC | CASSSPRDSAYEQYF
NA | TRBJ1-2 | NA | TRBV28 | TGTGCCAGCAGTTTAATAGCCCTACCTAACTATGGCTACACCTTC | CASSLIALPNYGYTF
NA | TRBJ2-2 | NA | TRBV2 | TGTGCCAGCAGTGCACTAGGGAACACCGGGGAGCTGTTTTTT | CASSALGNTGELFF
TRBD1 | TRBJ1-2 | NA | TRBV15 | TGTGCCACCAGCAGAGATGGCAGGGGGCGAATCGATGACTATGGCTACACCTTC | CATSRDGRGRIDDYGYTF
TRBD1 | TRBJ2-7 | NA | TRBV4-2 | TGTGCCAGCAGCTCTACGCCTACAGGGGGCTACGAGCAGTACTTC | CASSSTPTGGYEQYF
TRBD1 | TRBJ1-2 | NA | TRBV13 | TGTGCCAGCAGCTCCGGCGAGGGACAGGCCTATGGCTACACCTTC | CASSSGEGQAYGYTF
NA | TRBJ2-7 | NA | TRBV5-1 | TGCGCCAGCAGCTCCTCAGGGTTGGAATACGAGCAGTACTTC | CASSSSGLEYEQYF
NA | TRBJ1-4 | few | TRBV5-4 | TGTGCCAGCAGCTTGACGTCGGGGGGCCAAGGTAAACTGTTTTTT | CASSLTSGGQGKLFF
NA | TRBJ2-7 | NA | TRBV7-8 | TGTGCCAGCAGCTTAGTCGCCGAGAGCTCCTACGAGCAGTACTTC | CASSLVAESSYEQYF